A selection of T cell receptor beta chains follows, all from one sample in a study of blood T cell repertoires in COVID-19. Repertoires were generated with immunoSEQ multiplex PCR, while TCRdb's copy carries only in-frame clones and drops some. The table lists fewer than 15,000 clones, roughly 84% of them singletons, with over 30% in the top ten. Specimen: peripheral blood. These receptors came from a man in his fifties with active COVID-19. Both conserved end residues are part of each CDR3. D genes are given only for firm matches. Size values are once, few and many counts, or a class for expanded clones, and some rows have none.

J gene,clone size,D gene,V gene,CDR3 protein,CDR3 DNA
TRBJ2-2,NA,NA,TRBV6-5,CASHAWPNTGELFF,TGTGCCAGCCATGCATGGCCGAACACCGGGGAGCTGTTTTTT
TRBJ1-2,NA,TRBD1,TRBV12-3/TRBV12-4,CASSPDRFYGYTF,TGTGCCAGCAGTCCGGACAGGTTCTATGGCTACACCTTC
TRBJ2-2,once,TRBD2,TRBV27,CASSYGLATGELFF,TGTGCCAGCAGTTACGGACTAGCGACCGGGGAGCTGTTTTTT
TRBJ2-7,NA,TRBD2,TRBV7-9,CASSSTSGSATYEQYF,TGTGCCAGCAGCTCGACTAGCGGTAGTGCCACCTACGAGCAGTACTTC
TRBJ2-7,NA,TRBD1,TRBV4-1,CASSQETGQARTYEQYF,TGCGCCAGCAGCCAAGAGACGGGACAGGCTCGTACCTACGAGCAGTACTTC
TRBJ2-2,NA,NA,TRBV28,CASSFSWGDTGELFF,TGTGCCAGCAGTTTTAGCTGGGGAGACACCGGGGAGCTGTTTTTT
TRBJ1-1,NA,NA,TRBV9,CASSVDPAGTEAFF,TGTGCCAGCAGCGTAGACCCAGCGGGCACTGAAGCTTTCTTT
TRBJ1-2,NA,NA,TRBV12-3/TRBV12-4,CASSLEGYYTF,TGTGCCAGCAGCCTAGAGGGCTACTACACCTTC
TRBJ2-1,NA,TRBD2,TRBV24-1,CATSDSLRTRNVDNEQFF,TGTGCCACCAGTGATTCACTACGGACTAGGAATGTGGACAATGAGCAGTTCTTC
TRBJ2-7,NA,NA,TRBV30,CAWADYTTYEQYF,TGTGCCTGGGCCGACTACACTACCTACGAGCAGTACTTC
TRBJ2-3,NA,TRBD2,TRBV19,CASSILAGAEGDTQYF,TGTGCCAGTAGTATACTAGCGGGAGCGGAGGGAGATACGCAGTATTTT
TRBJ2-3,NA,TRBD2,TRBV7-8,CASSPPLAGVGDTQYF,TGTGCCAGCAGCCCCCCACTAGCGGGAGTTGGAGATACGCAGTATTTT
TRBJ2-7,once,NA,TRBV11-2,CASSLDRGFKAYEQYF,TGTGCCAGCAGCTTAGATCGGGGGTTTAAGGCCTACGAGCAGTACTTC
TRBJ2-7,NA,NA,TRBV2,CASSVRDNGLEQYF,TGTGCCAGCAGTGTGAGGGACAATGGCCTCGAGCAGTACTTC
TRBJ2-1,NA,TRBD1,TRBV10-2,CASSETPGQVYNEQFF,TGCGCCAGCAGTGAGACTCCGGGACAGGTATACAATGAGCAGTTCTTC
TRBJ1-5,NA,NA,TRBV28,CASSPLGEGQPQHF,TGTGCCAGCAGTCCCCTCGGGGAGGGTCAGCCCCAGCATTTT
TRBJ2-1,NA,TRBD2,TRBV27,CASAGTSESEQFF,TGTGCCAGCGCCGGGACTAGCGAAAGTGAGCAGTTCTTC